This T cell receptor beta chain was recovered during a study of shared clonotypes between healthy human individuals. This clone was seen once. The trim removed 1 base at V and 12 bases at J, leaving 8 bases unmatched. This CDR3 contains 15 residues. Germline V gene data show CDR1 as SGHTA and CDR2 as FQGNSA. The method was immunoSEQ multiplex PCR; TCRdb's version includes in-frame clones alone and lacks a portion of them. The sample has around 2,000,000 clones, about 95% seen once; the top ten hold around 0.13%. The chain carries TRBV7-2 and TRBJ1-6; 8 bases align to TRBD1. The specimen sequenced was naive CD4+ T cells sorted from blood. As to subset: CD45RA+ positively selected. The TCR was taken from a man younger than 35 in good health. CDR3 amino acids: CASSLGGQAVKPLHF. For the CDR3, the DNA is TGTGCCAGCAGCTTAGGGGGACAGGCGGTAAAACCCCTCCACTTT.